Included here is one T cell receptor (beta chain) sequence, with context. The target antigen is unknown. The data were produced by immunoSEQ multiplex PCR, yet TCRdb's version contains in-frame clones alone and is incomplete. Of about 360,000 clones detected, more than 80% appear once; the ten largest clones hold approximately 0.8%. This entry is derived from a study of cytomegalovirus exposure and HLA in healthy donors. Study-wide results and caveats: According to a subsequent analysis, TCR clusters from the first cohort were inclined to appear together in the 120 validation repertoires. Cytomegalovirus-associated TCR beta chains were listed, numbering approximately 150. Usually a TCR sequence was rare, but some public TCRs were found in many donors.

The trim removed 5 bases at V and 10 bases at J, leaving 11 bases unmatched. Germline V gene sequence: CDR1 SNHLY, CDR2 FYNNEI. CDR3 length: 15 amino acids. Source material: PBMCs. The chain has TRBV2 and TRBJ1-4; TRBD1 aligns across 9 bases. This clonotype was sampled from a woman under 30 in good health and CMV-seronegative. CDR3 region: CASSPSGQGVGKLFF. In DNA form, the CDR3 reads TGTGCCAGCAGTCCTTCGGGACAGGGAGTCGGAAAACTGTTTTTT.